The 23 T cell receptor beta chains below were found in one sample sequenced in a study of cytomegalovirus exposure and HLA in healthy donors. TCRdb's table, derived via immunoSEQ multiplex PCR, lists solely in-frame clones and lacks some. The sample has some 350,000 clones, 75% to 90% seen once; the top ten hold approximately 1%. The sequenced sample consisted of PBMCs. The receptor source for this set is a woman under 40 in good health and CMV-seropositive.

V and J are TRBV7-6 and TRBJ2-3, with 9 nucleotides matching TRBD2. Germline trimming cut 0 bases from V and 2 bases from J; bases unmatched to any gene: 3. Germline V gives CDR1 SGHVS, CDR2 FNYEAQ. The CDR3 is 16 amino acids. The CDR3 nucleotides read TGTGCCAGCAGCTTAGCTAGCGGGGGCCTCACAGATACGCAGTATTTT. Translated, it gives CASSLASGGLTDTQYF.

This clone has just a few counts. V and J are TRBV7-6 and TRBJ2-3, with D hard to call. The V and J ends lost 4 bases and 2 bases respectively, with 4 bases between them. CDR3 length equals 12 residues. Germline CDR1 SGHVS, CDR2 FNYEAQ. The DNA for the CDR3 is TGTGCCAGCAGCTCTCTCACAGATACGCAGTATTTT. This gives the protein CASSSLTDTQYF. Together with reference TRBV7-6 and TRBJ2-3, the CDR3 gives the full variable domain: GAGVSQSPRYKVTKRGQDVALRCDPISGHVSLYWYRQALGQGPEFLTYFNYEAQQDKSGLPNDRFSAERPEGSISTLTIQRTEQRDSAMYRCASSSLTDTQYFGPGTRLTVL.

This sequence joins TRBV16 and TRBJ1-1, with D maybe TRBD1 (6 bases). With 3 bases removed from V and 4 bases from J, the gap between germline ends came to 18 bases. This CDR3 region has 16 residues. The germline CDR1 and CDR2 sequences are KGHSY and FQNENV. The CDR3 spells CASSQGRQEMGTEAFF. The CDR3 DNA reads as TGTGCCAGCAGCCAGGGGAGACAGGAAATGGGCACTGAAGCTTTCTTT.

V gene TRBV10-3 combines with J gene TRBJ2-7; D unresolved. Germline CDR1 reads ENHRY; CDR2 reads SYGVKD. Trimming took off 6 bases at V and 6 bases at J, with 18 bases between the two ends. CDR3 length equals 14 residues. The CDR3 protein is CAIRQRTDTGEQYF. The DNA for the CDR3 is TGTGCCATCAGGCAACGGACCGATACCGGCGAGCAGTACTTC.

This chain joins TRBV18 and TRBJ1-5; 8 bases match TRBD1. J was trimmed by 4 bases and V by 4 bases; bases with no gene match: 0. The germline gives CDR1 KGHSH, CDR2 LQKENI. This CDR3 is built from 13 residues. DNA of the CDR3: TGTGCCAGCTCACGACAGGGGAATCAGCCCCAGCATTTT. Encoded protein: CASSRQGNQPQHF.

The J gene is TRBJ2-1, the V gene TRBV9, with D perhaps matching TRBD2 (5 bases). Germline V gene lookup returns CDR1 SGDLS and CDR2 YYNGEE. The CDR3 runs 18 residues. V was trimmed by 0 bases and J by 0 bases, leaving 16 bases between them. The CDR3 region has the DNA TGTGCCAGCAGCGTAGCGGTCGGGGTTTCCCCCTCCTACAATGAGCAGTTCTTC. It specifies CASSVAVGVSPSYNEQFF.

The chain links TRBV9 to TRBJ1-1, with 8 bases identical to TRBD1. Germline-derived CDR1 and CDR2 are SGDLS and YYNGEE. This CDR3 region has 15 residues. The junction had 5 bases not matched to a gene; V was cut back by 3 bases and J by 1 base. Written as DNA, the CDR3 is TGTGCCAGCAGCGCGACGGACAGGGAGAACACTGAAGCTTTCTTT. It encodes CASSATDRENTEAFF. The full variable domain, completed using reference TRBV9 and TRBJ1-1, is DSGVTQTPKHLITATGQRVTLRCSPRSGDLSVYWYQQSLDQGLQFLIQYYNGEERAKGNILERFSAQQFPDLHSELNLSSLELGDSALYFCASSATDRENTEAFFGQGTRLTVV.

The chain couples TRBV4-3 to TRBJ2-6, with TRBD1 as a possible D gene (6 bases). CDR3 length: 18 amino acids. Germline CDR1 and CDR2: LGHNA and YSLEER. The germline V and J ends were trimmed by 4 bases and 0 bases, with 16 bases remaining between them. CDR3 region: CASSLIVGADSGANVLTF. CDR3 in DNA: TGCGCCAGCAGCCTCATAGTGGGGGCAGACTCTGGGGCCAACGTCCTGACTTTC.

This chain joins TRBV28 and TRBJ1-6; 8 nucleotides align to TRBD1. Trimming cost V 6 bases and J 4 bases; bases outside gene matches: 5. Germline CDR1 is MDHEN and CDR2 is SYDVKM. This CDR3 contains 15 residues. The CDR3 reads CASSRGQGYNSPLHF. The CDR3 nucleotides are TGTGCCAGCAGCCGAGGACAGGGATATAATTCACCCCTCCACTTT.

The V and J genes are TRBV7-9 and TRBJ1-5, with a tentative D call TRBD1 (5 bases). The CDR3 is 14 residues long. Trimming took 1 base from V and 4 from J, leaving 8 bases between them. Germline V gives CDR1 SEHNR, CDR2 FQNEAQ (reference sequence). The CDR3 protein is CASSLGRANQPQHF. CDR3 bases: TGTGCCAGCAGCTTAGGCAGGGCGAATCAGCCCCAGCATTTT. The full variable domain, completed using reference TRBV7-9 and TRBJ1-5, is DTGVSQNPRHKITKRGQNVTFRCDPISEHNRLYWYRQTLGQGPEFLTYFQNEAQLEKSRLLSDRFSAERPKGSFSTLEIQRTEQGDSAMYLCASSLGRANQPQHFGDGTRLSIL.

J is TRBJ2-5 and V is TRBV15; D may correspond to TRBD1 or TRBD2 (6 bases each). V gave up 0 bases and J gave up 4 bases, with 15 bases separating them. This CDR3 is 16 amino acids long. CDR1 is LNHNV, CDR2 YYDKDF, per germline (reference sequence). DNA of the CDR3: TGTGCCACCAGCAGAGATGAGGGACTCAGGGGAGAGACCCAGTACTTC. Translation: CATSRDEGLRGETQYF.

V is TRBV18 and J is TRBJ1-1, with D perhaps matching TRBD1 (6 bases). The CDR3 runs to 14 residues. Germline-derived CDR1 and CDR2 are KGHSH and LQKENI. The V end lost 5 bases, the J end lost 4 bases, and 14 bases lay between the germline ends. CDR3: CASSTRQDGTEAFF. The CDR3 nucleotides read TGTGCCAGCTCAACTAGACAGGACGGCACTGAAGCTTTCTTT. Filled out from reference TRBV18 and TRBJ1-1, the complete variable domain reads NAGVMQNPRHLVRRRGQEARLRCSPMKGHSHVYWYRQLPEEGLKFMVYLQKENIIDESGMPKERFSAEFPKEGPSILRIQQVVRGDSAAYFCASSTRQDGTEAFFGQGTRLTVV.

The chain couples TRBV15 to TRBJ2-2; D not resolved. This CDR3 is 14 amino acids long. The V gene lost 1 base and the J gene lost 6 bases, with 9 bases spanning the gap. The V gene's germline CDR1 is LNHNV and CDR2 YYDKDF (reference sequence). The CDR3 loop is CATSRASLAGELFF. The CDR3 DNA sequence: TGTGCCACCAGCAGAGCCAGCCTCGCCGGGGAGCTGTTTTTT. The full variable domain, in which reference TRBV15 and TRBJ2-2 provide the parts outside the CDR3, is DAMVIQNPRYQVTQFGKPVTLSCSQTLNHNVMYWYQQKSSQAPKLLFHYYDKDFNNEADTPDNFQSRRPNTSFCFLDIRSPGLGDTAMYLCATSRASLAGELFFGEGSRLTVL.

The J gene is TRBJ2-7, the V gene TRBV25-1; maybe TRBD1 (5 bases). Germline V gene data show CDR1 as MGHDK and CDR2 as SYGVNS. This CDR3 is 11 amino acids long. V shed 2 bases and J shed 9 bases, with 8 bases lying between them. The CDR3 region has the DNA TGTGCCAGCAGTGAACAGGGTGGGCAGTACTTC. Its protein product is CASSEQGGQYF.

This clone was counted only a few times. Other DNA sequences from this sample encode an identical CDR3 as well. This rearrangement joins TRBV18 to TRBJ1-1; no firm D call. This CDR3 has 13 residues. Trimming left V 3 bases short and J 2 bases short, with 7 bases between. Germline CDR1 KGHSH, CDR2 LQKENI. Here the CDR3 reads CASSPTRNTEAFF. CDR3 DNA sequence: TGTGCCAGCTCACCCACCAGAAACACTGAAGCTTTCTTT.

A few counts support this clone. The chain is built from TRBV28 and TRBJ2-2; TRBD1 matches at 12 bases. V shed 5 bases, J shed 6 bases, and the junction held 7 bases outside the gene matches. Germline values: CDR1 MDHEN, CDR2 SYDVKM. This CDR3 spans 16 amino acids. CDR3 coding DNA: TGTGCCAGCAGTGGGACAGGGGGCGAGGGGTCCGGGGAGCTGTTTTTT. This encodes CASSGTGGEGSGELFF.

This chain uses TRBV6-5 with TRBJ2-3; 8 bases map to TRBD1. Unmatched junction bases numbered 3, after V lost 2 bases and J lost 2 bases. CDR1 and CDR2 (germline): MNHEY, SVGAGI. CDR3 length: 15 residues. The CDR3 nucleotides are TGTGCCAGCAGTTACGGACAGGGATCCACAGATACGCAGTATTTT. Amino acid sequence: CASSYGQGSTDTQYF.

V is TRBV27 and J is TRBJ2-3, with TRBD2 as a possible D gene (5 bases). This CDR3 is 14 amino acids long. CDR1 and CDR2 from the germline V gene are MNHEY and SMNVEV (reference sequence). V lost 7 bases and J lost 0, with 11 bases in between. CDR3 nucleotides: TGTGCCAGCAAAAGGACTCAGAGCACAGATACGCAGTATTTT. Translating it yields CASKRTQSTDTQYF.

The chain combines TRBV6-5 with TRBJ1-6; D uncertain. Between the trimmed V and J ends, which lost 8 bases and 10 bases, there was a span of 18 bases. Germline V lookup: CDR1 MNHEY, CDR2 SVGAGI. This CDR3 is built from 14 residues. In DNA, the CDR3 is TGTGCCAGCTGGATTGGGTGGGCCAACTCACCCCTCCACTTT. Protein sequence: CASWIGWANSPLHF.

The genes are TRBV6-6 and TRBJ2-6; 9 nucleotides align to TRBD1. Trimming removed 6 bases from V and 2 bases from J; junction bases left unmatched: 5. Germline CDR1 MNHNY, CDR2 SVGAGI (reference sequence). The CDR3 contains 16 residues. The CDR3 DNA sequence: TGTGCCAGCAGCCCTACAGGGGGCGCTGGGGCCAACGTCCTGACTTTC. It encodes CASSPTGGAGANVLTF.

This chain links TRBV5-6 with TRBJ1-5; no reliable D call. Germline V gene sequence: CDR1 SGHDT, CDR2 YYEEEE. This CDR3 comprises 12 residues. The V and J ends lost 0 bases and 7 bases respectively, with 5 bases between them. DNA of the CDR3: TGTGCCAGCAGCTTGGAGGGACAGCCCCAGCATTTT. It codes for CASSLEGQPQHF.

This chain uses TRBV10-3 with TRBJ2-7; no clear D gene. The CDR3 is 15 amino acids. V gave up 0 bases and J gave up 2 bases, with 11 bases separating them. From germline, CDR1 is ENHRY and CDR2 SYGVKD. CDR3: CAISESDYLTYEQYF. Written as DNA, the CDR3 is TGTGCCATCAGTGAGTCCGATTATCTGACCTACGAGCAGTACTTC.

As to this clone: The same CDR3 arises from other DNA sequences in this sample as well. This chain joins TRBV27 and TRBJ2-7, with TRBD2 identical over 10 bases. Germline V gene sequence: CDR1 MNHEY, CDR2 SMNVEV (reference sequence). V gave up 6 bases and J gave up 2 bases; unmatched junction bases: 4. The CDR3 spans 14 residues. CDR3 sequence (DNA): TGTGCCAGCAGGGGGAGCGGGAGGGCCTACGAGCAGTACTTC. Protein product: CASRGSGRAYEQYF.